This entry describes one T cell receptor beta chain. Some clones are missing from TCRdb's copy, which holds only in-frame ones; the method was immunoSEQ multiplex PCR. Of 2 million to 2.5 million clones listed, about 95% are singletons. This sample was included in a study of shared clonotypes between healthy human individuals. J was trimmed by 4 bases and V by 2 bases; bases with no gene match: 4. Germline CDR1 PRHDT, CDR2 FYEKMQ (reference sequence). The CDR3 totals 14 residues. This TCR was sampled from a man in his late teens or twenties in good health. Sequenced material: naive CD4+ T cells sorted from blood. Subset noted: CD45RA+ positively selected. The chain links TRBV13 to TRBJ2-7, with 8 bases identical to TRBD1. The CDR3 bases are TGTGCCAGCAGCTTACCAGGGGGCGCGTACGAGCAGTACTTC. It specifies CASSLPGGAYEQYF. The whole variable domain, filled in from reference TRBV13 and TRBJ2-7, reads AAGVIQSPRHLIKEKRETATLKCYPIPRHDTVYWYQQGPGQDPQFLISFYEKMQSDKGSIPDRFSAQQFSDYHSELNMSSLELGDSALYFCASSLPGGAYEQYFGPGTRLTVT.